Listed below are T cell receptor beta chains from one sample, sequenced in a study of CD8+ T cells in alopecia areata. Libraries were prepared by immunoSEQ multiplex PCR; TCRdb keeps only in-frame clonotypes and omits some of them. The table lists around 200,000 clones, around 60% of them singletons. The specimen was CD8+ T cells sorted from blood, collected at week 24, from a patient treated with tofacitinib. These receptors came from a human donor with alopecia areata. The CDR3 runs from the conserved cysteine through the conserved F or W. D genes are given only for firm matches. Clone sizes are given selectively: once, few, many, or a class where the clone is expanded.

clone_size: NA; v_call: TRBV11-2; d_call: TRBD1; j_call: TRBJ2-7; cdr3_nt: TGTGCCAGCAGCTTATCAGGGGGCGAAACCTACGAGCAGTACTTC; cdr3_aa: CASSLSGGETYEQYF
clone_size: NA; v_call: TRBV6-5; d_call: NA; j_call: TRBJ1-4; cdr3_nt: TGTGCCAGCAGCCGACAAGCAACTAATGAAAAACTGTTTTTT; cdr3_aa: CASSRQATNEKLFF
clone_size: NA; v_call: TRBV11-2; d_call: NA; j_call: TRBJ1-1; cdr3_nt: TGTGCCAGCAGCTGGGACACGGTATCTGAAGCTTTCTTT; cdr3_aa: CASSWDTVSEAFF
clone_size: few; v_call: TRBV5-6; d_call: NA; j_call: TRBJ1-2; cdr3_nt: TGTGCCAGCAGCTCGACGGACCCCTATGGCTACACCTTC; cdr3_aa: CASSSTDPYGYTF
clone_size: NA; v_call: TRBV4-2; d_call: TRBD2; j_call: TRBJ2-2; cdr3_nt: TGTGCCAGCAGCCCCTGGACTAGCGGGGACCTCTCCTCCGGGGAGCTGTTTTTT; cdr3_aa: CASSPWTSGDLSSGELFF
clone_size: NA; v_call: TRBV19; d_call: NA; j_call: TRBJ1-1; cdr3_nt: TGTGCCAGTAGCCTGACAGCTAACACTGAAGCTTTCTTT; cdr3_aa: CASSLTANTEAFF
clone_size: few; v_call: TRBV29-1; d_call: NA; j_call: TRBJ1-2; cdr3_nt: TGCAGCGTCGAAGATGCGGGCTACACCTTC; cdr3_aa: CSVEDAGYTF
clone_size: NA; v_call: TRBV6-5; d_call: NA; j_call: TRBJ2-7; cdr3_nt: TGTGCCAGCAGTTACCGGGTGAATTCCTACGAGCAGTACTTC; cdr3_aa: CASSYRVNSYEQYF
clone_size: NA; v_call: TRBV7-9; d_call: NA; j_call: TRBJ2-7; cdr3_nt: TGTGCCAGCAGCTTAGTTCTACAGGGCTATTTCTACGAGCAGTACTTC; cdr3_aa: CASSLVLQGYFYEQYF
clone_size: NA; v_call: TRBV5-6; d_call: NA; j_call: TRBJ2-1; cdr3_nt: TGTGCCAGCAGCTTGCCAGGAAATGAGCAGTTCTTC; cdr3_aa: CASSLPGNEQFF
clone_size: few; v_call: TRBV29-1; d_call: NA; j_call: TRBJ2-7; cdr3_nt: TGCAGCGTTGGAGGTTTTGGCTCCCCCTACGAGCAGTACTTC; cdr3_aa: CSVGGFGSPYEQYF
clone_size: NA; v_call: TRBV9; d_call: NA; j_call: TRBJ1-1; cdr3_nt: TGTGCCAGCAGCGACAGTGGGGGTGCCACTGAAGCTTTCTTT; cdr3_aa: CASSDSGGATEAFF
clone_size: NA; v_call: TRBV5-1; d_call: NA; j_call: TRBJ1-1; cdr3_nt: TGCGCCAGCAGCTTTAGGGGTGCGACGACTGAAGCTTTCTTT; cdr3_aa: CASSFRGATTEAFF
clone_size: once; v_call: TRBV4-1; d_call: TRBD1; j_call: TRBJ1-5; cdr3_nt: TGCGCCAGCAGCCAGAAGTACAGGGGGTATTACAATCAGCCCCAGCATTTT; cdr3_aa: CASSQKYRGYYNQPQHF
clone_size: NA; v_call: TRBV5-4; d_call: NA; j_call: TRBJ2-2; cdr3_nt: TGTGCCAGCAGCTTGGCGGGTAGCGCCGATTACACCGGGGAGCTGTTTTTT; cdr3_aa: CASSLAGSADYTGELFF
clone_size: NA; v_call: TRBV7-9; d_call: TRBD1; j_call: TRBJ2-7; cdr3_nt: TGTGCCAGCAGCGACAGGGACCAGGTACCCCTCGAGCAGTACTTC; cdr3_aa: CASSDRDQVPLEQYF
clone_size: few; v_call: TRBV7-9; d_call: NA; j_call: TRBJ2-7; cdr3_nt: TGTGCCAGCAGCTTAGAAGGAAGAGCATCCTACGAGCAGTACTTC; cdr3_aa: CASSLEGRASYEQYF
clone_size: few; v_call: TRBV15; d_call: TRBD1; j_call: TRBJ2-5; cdr3_nt: TGTGCCACCAGCAAAGGGACAGCCCAAGAGACCCAGTACTTC; cdr3_aa: CATSKGTAQETQYF
clone_size: NA; v_call: TRBV30; d_call: TRBD2; j_call: TRBJ2-7; cdr3_nt: TGTGCCTGGGGGAATAGCGGGGAGTCCCTCGAGCAGTACTTC; cdr3_aa: CAWGNSGESLEQYF
clone_size: few; v_call: TRBV13; d_call: NA; j_call: TRBJ2-1; cdr3_nt: TGTGCCAGCAGCAGCCTAGGGGATGAGCAGTTCTTC; cdr3_aa: CASSSLGDEQFF
clone_size: few; v_call: TRBV4-1; d_call: NA; j_call: TRBJ1-1; cdr3_nt: TGCGCCAGCAGCCAGGGGACAAAAGCTTTCTTT; cdr3_aa: CASSQGTKAFF
clone_size: few; v_call: TRBV5-6; d_call: TRBD2; j_call: TRBJ2-1; cdr3_nt: TGTGCCAGCAGCGTAGCGGGGGGCCTAAATGAGCAGTTCTTC; cdr3_aa: CASSVAGGLNEQFF
clone_size: NA; v_call: TRBV29-1; d_call: NA; j_call: TRBJ2-3; cdr3_nt: TGCAGCGTTGAAGATCGCGGCGGGGGCACAGATACGCAGTATTTT; cdr3_aa: CSVEDRGGGTDTQYF
clone_size: NA; v_call: TRBV6-6; d_call: TRBD1; j_call: TRBJ2-3; cdr3_nt: TGTGCCAGCAGTTCCGGGACAGGGGACACAGATACGCAGTATTTT; cdr3_aa: CASSSGTGDTDTQYF
clone_size: few; v_call: TRBV30; d_call: NA; j_call: TRBJ2-3; cdr3_nt: TGTGCCTCCACAGGAGGCGCGGGGCCCGGAGATACGCAGTATTTT; cdr3_aa: CASTGGAGPGDTQYF
clone_size: NA; v_call: TRBV21-1; d_call: NA; j_call: TRBJ1-2; cdr3_nt: TGTGCCAGCAGCCCCCGGGACAGGGTCACTTCGACTCTTTATGGCTACACCTTC; cdr3_aa: CASSPRDRVTSTLYGYTF
clone_size: once; v_call: TRBV5-6; d_call: TRBD1; j_call: TRBJ2-7; cdr3_nt: TGTGCCAGCAGTCAGGACAGGGGGCCGTACGAGCAGTACTTC; cdr3_aa: CASSQDRGPYEQYF
clone_size: NA; v_call: TRBV19; d_call: TRBD1; j_call: TRBJ1-5; cdr3_nt: TGTGCCAGTAGCAGGACAGGGGGCGGTCAGCCCCAGCATTTT; cdr3_aa: CASSRTGGGQPQHF
clone_size: NA; v_call: TRBV29-1; d_call: NA; j_call: TRBJ1-5; cdr3_nt: TGCAGCGTTGTGGGGGGCAGCAGCAATCAGCCCCAGCATTTT; cdr3_aa: CSVVGGSSNQPQHF
clone_size: NA; v_call: TRBV6-4; d_call: NA; j_call: TRBJ1-1; cdr3_nt: TGTGCCAGCAGTGACTCGAGTTCTTCAGAAGCTTTCTTT; cdr3_aa: CASSDSSSSEAFF
clone_size: few; v_call: TRBV29-1; d_call: NA; j_call: TRBJ1-2; cdr3_nt: TGCAGCGTTGAAGTCGAGGGAAAGAATGGCTACACCTTC; cdr3_aa: CSVEVEGKNGYTF
clone_size: once; v_call: TRBV2; d_call: TRBD1; j_call: TRBJ2-1; cdr3_nt: TGTGCCAGCAGTGAAGCGGGACAGAATGAGCAGTTCTTC; cdr3_aa: CASSEAGQNEQFF
clone_size: NA; v_call: TRBV6-1; d_call: NA; j_call: TRBJ2-2; cdr3_nt: TGTGCCACAGGGGAGCTGTTTTTT; cdr3_aa: CATGELFF
clone_size: few; v_call: TRBV7-8; d_call: TRBD1; j_call: TRBJ2-1; cdr3_nt: TGTGCCAGCAGCTTAGGGACAGGGGGGAATGAGCAGTTCTTC; cdr3_aa: CASSLGTGGNEQFF
clone_size: NA; v_call: TRBV30; d_call: NA; j_call: TRBJ2-3; cdr3_nt: TGTGCCTGGAGTGTGTCGGGGCTTTACACAGATACGCAGTATTTT; cdr3_aa: CAWSVSGLYTDTQYF
clone_size: NA; v_call: TRBV7-8; d_call: TRBD1; j_call: TRBJ1-2; cdr3_nt: TGTGCCAGCAGCTCAGGACAGGCAAAGGTCCATGGCTACACCTTC; cdr3_aa: CASSSGQAKVHGYTF
clone_size: NA; v_call: TRBV2; d_call: TRBD1; j_call: TRBJ2-7; cdr3_nt: TGTGCCAGCAAGCCCGGGACAGGGAAATACGAGCAGTACTTC; cdr3_aa: CASKPGTGKYEQYF
clone_size: few; v_call: TRBV27; d_call: NA; j_call: TRBJ1-1; cdr3_nt: TGTGCCAGCAGTTTATCATTCCGGATGAACACTGAAGCTTTCTTT; cdr3_aa: CASSLSFRMNTEAFF
clone_size: NA; v_call: TRBV6-6; d_call: NA; j_call: TRBJ2-2; cdr3_nt: TGTGCCAGCACCAGCACCGGGGAGCTGTTTTTT; cdr3_aa: CASTSTGELFF
clone_size: NA; v_call: TRBV5-1; d_call: NA; j_call: TRBJ2-3; cdr3_nt: TGCGCCAGCAGCTTGACGGGGCTAGCACGCAACACAGATACGCAGTATTTT; cdr3_aa: CASSLTGLARNTDTQYF
clone_size: NA; v_call: TRBV29-1; d_call: TRBD2; j_call: TRBJ2-3; cdr3_nt: TGCAGCGTCGAAGAAGCAGCGGGGACGCAGTATTTT; cdr3_aa: CSVEEAAGTQYF
clone_size: NA; v_call: TRBV15; d_call: NA; j_call: TRBJ2-5; cdr3_nt: TGTGCCACCGCCCCGGGACATAAGAGAGAGACCCAGTACTTC; cdr3_aa: CATAPGHKRETQYF
clone_size: once; v_call: TRBV7-9; d_call: NA; j_call: TRBJ1-1; cdr3_nt: TGTGCCAGCGTCCCAGGGGCCGGGGGGAGCCTTGAAGCTTTCTTT; cdr3_aa: CASVPGAGGSLEAFF
clone_size: NA; v_call: TRBV15; d_call: NA; j_call: TRBJ2-5; cdr3_nt: TGTGCCACCAGCAGAGAGTCCGGAGACTCTCGGGAGACCCAGTACTTC; cdr3_aa: CATSRESGDSRETQYF
clone_size: NA; v_call: TRBV4-2; d_call: NA; j_call: TRBJ2-5; cdr3_nt: TGTGCCAGCAGCCCGTCCAGGAGCCCGGAGACCCAGTACTTC; cdr3_aa: CASSPSRSPETQYF
clone_size: NA; v_call: TRBV19; d_call: TRBD1; j_call: TRBJ2-2; cdr3_nt: TGTGCCAGTAGTACCGACAGGGGGAGCGCCGGGGAGCTGTTTTTT; cdr3_aa: CASSTDRGSAGELFF
clone_size: NA; v_call: TRBV19; d_call: NA; j_call: TRBJ1-5; cdr3_nt: TGTGCCAGTAGTCGGGACACCCGGTATCAGCCCCAGCATTTT; cdr3_aa: CASSRDTRYQPQHF
clone_size: NA; v_call: TRBV13; d_call: NA; j_call: TRBJ2-4; cdr3_nt: TGTGCCAGCAGCTTTGAAGACAGGATAGCCAAAAACATTCAGTACTTC; cdr3_aa: CASSFEDRIAKNIQYF
clone_size: NA; v_call: TRBV6-6; d_call: NA; j_call: TRBJ1-1; cdr3_nt: TGTGCCAGCAGTTACTACGGCATGAACACTGAAGCTTTCTTT; cdr3_aa: CASSYYGMNTEAFF
clone_size: NA; v_call: TRBV29-1; d_call: NA; j_call: TRBJ2-7; cdr3_nt: TGCAGCGTTGAAGTTATGGGCTACGAGCAGTACTTC; cdr3_aa: CSVEVMGYEQYF
clone_size: few; v_call: TRBV6-1; d_call: NA; j_call: TRBJ1-2; cdr3_nt: TGTGCCAGCAGGGAGGGACGGGGGCTTGGCTATGGCTACACCTTC; cdr3_aa: CASREGRGLGYGYTF
clone_size: few; v_call: TRBV29-1; d_call: TRBD1; j_call: TRBJ2-1; cdr3_nt: TGCAGCGCCCCCCGGACAGGCAATGAGCAGTTCTTC; cdr3_aa: CSAPRTGNEQFF
clone_size: NA; v_call: TRBV2; d_call: NA; j_call: TRBJ1-2; cdr3_nt: TGTGCCAGCGGGGGGCAGGAAAACTTTGGCTATGGCTACACCTTC; cdr3_aa: CASGGQENFGYGYTF
clone_size: NA; v_call: TRBV4-2; d_call: NA; j_call: TRBJ1-2; cdr3_nt: TGTGCCAGCAGCCGCGGTGGGCAGGGTATCTACTATGGCTACACCTTC; cdr3_aa: CASSRGGQGIYYGYTF
clone_size: NA; v_call: TRBV5-4; d_call: NA; j_call: TRBJ1-3; cdr3_nt: TGTGCCAGCAGCTTGCGTCACTTGGGGGGAACGGGAAACACCATATATTTT; cdr3_aa: CASSLRHLGGTGNTIYF
clone_size: few; v_call: TRBV21-1; d_call: NA; j_call: TRBJ1-4; cdr3_nt: TGTGCCAGCAGCAATGATGAAAAACTGTTTTTT; cdr3_aa: CASSNDEKLFF
clone_size: NA; v_call: TRBV29-1; d_call: TRBD1; j_call: TRBJ1-2; cdr3_nt: TGCAGCGTAGCAGGGACAGGGGGCTACACCTTC; cdr3_aa: CSVAGTGGYTF
clone_size: NA; v_call: TRBV29-1; d_call: NA; j_call: TRBJ2-2; cdr3_nt: TGCAGCGCCGTGGGTGTGGCGAACACCGGGGAGCTGTTTTTT; cdr3_aa: CSAVGVANTGELFF
clone_size: NA; v_call: TRBV7-9; d_call: NA; j_call: TRBJ2-1; cdr3_nt: TGTGCCAGCAGCTCCTCTACTCGGGATTTTTCCTCCTACAATGAGCAGTTCTTC; cdr3_aa: CASSSSTRDFSSYNEQFF